The 24 T cell receptor beta chains below all came from one sample that was sequenced in a study of shared clonotypes between healthy human individuals. The naive CD8 subset, CD45RO-negative cells positively selected for CCR7, excluded terminally differentiated effector memory CD45RA+ cells. Assay used: immunoSEQ multiplex PCR; TCRdb lists only in-frame clones, some missing. The table records 550,000 to 650,000 clones, approximately 96% of them present only once. Sequencing was performed on naive CD8+ T cells sorted from blood. The receptors were gathered from a woman aged 25 to 45 in good health.

J is TRBJ1-2 and V is TRBV29-1, with 7 nucleotides matching TRBD1. The V gene end was trimmed by 7 bases and the J gene end by 7 bases; junction bases not matched to a gene: 18. CDR3 length: 15 amino acids. CDR1 and CDR2 (germline): SQVTM, ANQGSEA. CDR3: CSAAGRDGPGGGYTF. CDR3 bases: TGCAGCGCAGCGGGGCGGGACGGCCCAGGGGGTGGCTACACCTTC.

There are many counts of this clone. The rearrangement joins TRBV28 to TRBJ1-5, with D possibly being TRBD1 (5 bases). The CDR3 contains 15 residues. Germline V CDR1 and CDR2: MDHEN, SYDVKM. V dropped 5 bases and J dropped 10 bases, with 21 bases sitting between them. This CDR3 reads CASSQPRDGHLPQHF. The CDR3, as DNA: TGTGCCAGCAGTCAACCCCGGGACGGCCATCTTCCCCAGCATTTT.

This clone has only one observation. The J gene is TRBJ2-7, the V gene TRBV10-2, with D tentatively TRBD2 (6 bases). The CDR3 spans 15 residues. Germline V lookup: CDR1 WSHSY, CDR2 SAAADI. The V gene lost 2 bases and the J gene lost 6 bases, with 17 bases spanning the gap. The CDR3 loop reads CASSENLGLFPEQYF. The CDR3 nucleotides read TGCGCCAGCAGTGAGAATTTGGGACTTTTCCCCGAGCAGTACTTC.

The rearrangement joins TRBV15 to TRBJ1-5, with D uncertain. This CDR3 comprises 15 residues. Germline lookup yields CDR1 LNHNV and CDR2 YYDKDF (reference sequence). Trimming pared 4 bases from V and 6 bases from J, leaving 16 bases between. Here the CDR3 reads CATSIRRWSGQPQHF. In DNA form, the CDR3 reads TGTGCCACCAGCATCCGGAGGTGGAGTGGTCAGCCCCAGCATTTT.

The gene calls are TRBV5-4 and TRBJ2-1, with D possibly matching TRBD2 (5 bases). Germline CDR1 is SGHNT and CDR2 is YYREEE (reference sequence). The CDR3 has 13 amino acids. Trimming cost V 8 bases and J 7 bases, with 16 bases left between them. DNA of the CDR3: TGTGCCAGTTACGACCCAAGAGGGAATGAGCAGTTCTTC. Its protein is CASYDPRGNEQFF.

This chain joins TRBV19 and TRBJ1-4; D perhaps matches TRBD1 (5 bases). V gave up 1 base and J gave up 8 bases, with 14 bases separating them. The CDR3 runs 15 residues. CDR1 and CDR2 (germline): LNHDA, SQIVND (reference sequence). CDR3 residues: CASSIVGTPDEKLFF. The CDR3 DNA reads as TGTGCCAGTAGTATAGTCGGGACCCCTGACGAAAAACTGTTTTTT.

V is TRBV2 and J is TRBJ2-3, with TRBD1 matching over 11 bases. With 6 bases clipped from V and 3 bases from J, the junction kept 11 bases outside the gene matches. The CDR3 consists of 17 residues. Germline CDR1 reads SNHLY; CDR2 reads FYNNEI. The DNA for the CDR3 is TGTGCCAGCAGCGTCCGGGACAGGGGGTTGGAGACAGATACGCAGTATTTT. Translation: CASSVRDRGLETDTQYF.

The gene calls are TRBV9 and TRBJ2-1, with 9 bases aligning to TRBD2. The germline CDR1 and CDR2 sequences are SGDLS and YYNGEE. This CDR3 spans 15 amino acids. V shed 0 bases, J shed 8 bases, and the junction held 6 bases outside the gene matches. The CDR3 spells CASSVVSGSSHEQFF. CDR3 in DNA: TGTGCCAGCAGCGTAGTTAGCGGGAGTAGCCATGAGCAGTTCTTC.

The rearrangement uses TRBV2 and TRBJ1-2; tentative D call: TRBD1 (5 bases). V was clipped by 2 bases and J by 5 bases, with 9 bases between them. Germline V gives CDR1 SNHLY, CDR2 FYNNEI. This CDR3 region has 13 residues. The DNA of the CDR3 is TGTGCCAGCAGTGAATTCAGGGATTATGGCTACACCTTC. It codes for CASSEFRDYGYTF.

V gene TRBV2 combines with J gene TRBJ1-2, with D maybe TRBD1 (5 bases). CDR1 is SNHLY and CDR2 is FYNNEI in the germline V gene. V lost 3 bases, J lost 8 bases, and 13 bases lay in between. The CDR3 has 13 residues. DNA of the CDR3: TGTGCCAGCAGTGATCTCAGGGATCACGGCTACACCTTC. Translated: CASSDLRDHGYTF.

The chain combines TRBV27 with TRBJ1-2; no clear D gene. The ends were cut back, 6 bases at V and 2 bases at J, with 19 bases in the middle. The CDR3 runs 16 residues. CDR1 is MNHEY, CDR2 SMNVEV, per germline (reference sequence). CDR3 region: CASSPSLGPVNYGYTF. In DNA, the CDR3 is TGTGCCAGCAGCCCATCCTTAGGGCCAGTGAACTATGGCTACACCTTC.

The CDR3 here is CASSLGPAGSSEQYF. In DNA, the CDR3 is TGTGCCAGCAGCTTAGGCCCAGCGGGATCTAGCGAGCAGTACTTC. The V gene is TRBV7-8, the J gene TRBJ2-7, with 7 bases matching TRBD2. J gave up 6 bases and V 1 base, and 9 bases lay outside the gene matches. The CDR3 sequence is 15 residues long. Germline V gene lookup returns CDR1 SGHVS and CDR2 FQNEAQ.

This clone has only one observation. J is TRBJ2-7 and V is TRBV7-9, with D unclear. The germline V and J ends were trimmed by 4 bases and 2 bases, with 18 bases remaining between them. Germline CDR1 reads SEHNR; CDR2 reads FQNEAQ (reference sequence). There are 16 residues in the CDR3. The CDR3 spells CASSSTTPGRTYEQYF. The CDR3 DNA follows: TGTGCCAGCAGCTCGACCACACCCGGGCGGACCTACGAGCAGTACTTC.

V usage is TRBV7-8 and J usage is TRBJ2-1; 8 bases agree with TRBD2. This CDR3 region has 15 residues. Germline V lookup: CDR1 SGHVS, CDR2 FQNEAQ. V lost 3 bases and J lost 7; bases outside the gene matches: 8. Here the CDR3 DNA reads TGTGCCAGCAGCTTTATAGCGGGATGGGGGAATGAGCAGTTCTTC. This encodes CASSFIAGWGNEQFF. Full variable domain (missing parts from reference TRBV7-8 and TRBJ2-1): GAGVSQSPRYKVAKRGQDVALRCDPISGHVSLFWYQQALGQGPEFLTYFQNEAQLDKSGLPSDRFFAERPEGSVSTLKIQRTQQEDSAVYLCASSFIAGWGNEQFFGPGTRLTVL.

The chain recombines TRBV28 with TRBJ1-2, with no clear D. The CDR3 extends over 13 amino acids. Per germline, CDR1 MDHEN and CDR2 SYDVKM. V gave up 6 bases and J gave up 1 base, with 9 bases separating them. CDR3 sequence (DNA): TGTGCCAGCAGCCCCCGGGGTAACTATGGCTACACCTTC. Its protein product is CASSPRGNYGYTF.

The genes are TRBV14 and TRBJ1-2; no definite D call. Germline V lookup: CDR1 SGHDN, CDR2 FVKESK. The CDR3 is made up of 15 amino acids. Trimming removed 3 bases at V and 5 bases at J, with 16 bases between. CDR3 loop: CASSQYTDGIYGYTF. As DNA, the CDR3 is TGTGCCAGCAGCCAGTATACGGACGGTATTTATGGCTACACCTTC.

The J gene is TRBJ2-2, the V gene TRBV12-2; the table assigns TRBD2, which was not confirmed against the DNA. TRBV12-2 is noted as a pseudogene. This CDR3 is built from 20 residues. As DNA, the CDR3 is TGTGCAAGTCGCTCCGGGGGTACTAGCGGGTCCAGCTGCCGAGGCGGGGAGCTGTTTTTT. It yields the protein CASRSGGTSGSSCRGGELFF.

The gene calls are TRBV6-5 and TRBJ2-3; D is undetermined. Germline V CDR1 and CDR2: MNHEY, SVGAGI. The V end was cut by 4 bases, the J end by 9 bases, with 17 bases between. There are 14 residues in the CDR3. CDR3 region: CASSSSPGSGTQYF. In DNA form, the CDR3 reads TGTGCCAGCAGTTCCAGCCCGGGCTCCGGGACGCAGTATTTT.

V and J are TRBV7-9 and TRBJ2-7; D may be TRBD1 (6 bases). Germline lookup yields CDR1 SEHNR and CDR2 FQNEAQ (reference sequence). The CDR3 sequence is 17 residues long. The V end was cut by 2 bases, the J end by 0 bases, with 17 bases between. CDR3 in amino acids: CASSLPPGHLASYEQYF. CDR3 nucleotide sequence: TGTGCCAGCAGCTTACCCCCGGGACATTTAGCCTCCTACGAGCAGTACTTC.

The rearrangement joins TRBV7-6 to TRBJ2-2; 13 bases fit TRBD2. J lost 7 bases, V lost 4 bases, and 12 bases had no gene match. The CDR3 is made up of 18 amino acids. CDR1 and CDR2 (germline): SGHVS, FNYEAQ. CDR3 loop: CASSSPIGLAGVYGELFF. Here the CDR3 DNA reads TGTGCCAGCAGCTCACCGATAGGACTAGCGGGAGTTTACGGGGAGCTGTTTTTT.

The gene calls are TRBV14 and TRBJ2-5, with D maybe TRBD1 (5 bases). The J call may be wrong; the DNA end is better matched by TRBJ2-7. Germline-derived CDR1 and CDR2 are SGHDN and FVKESK. This CDR3 is 14 amino acids long. CDR3 residues: CASSQGTFFYEQYF. The CDR3 DNA is TGTGCCAGCAGCCAAGGGACATTTTTTTACGAGCAGTACTTC.

The chain couples TRBV5-1 to TRBJ2-7; 8 positions agree with TRBD1. Per germline, CDR1 SGHRS and CDR2 YFSETQ. This CDR3 comprises 17 residues. V lost 0 bases and J lost 3; bases outside the gene matches: 11. CDR3 residues: CASSLGQGATIFYEQYF. The CDR3 nucleotides are TGCGCCAGCAGCTTGGGGCAGGGGGCTACAATATTCTACGAGCAGTACTTC.

This clone has just a few counts. The chain combines TRBV11-2 with TRBJ2-3; D gene ambiguous. CDR1 is SGHAT and CDR2 is FQNNGV in the germline V gene. Trimming took off 1 base at V and 4 bases at J, with 3 bases between the two ends. CDR3 length: 12 residues. The CDR3 region is CASSLVPDTQYF. The CDR3 nucleotides read TGTGCCAGCAGCTTAGTCCCAGATACGCAGTATTTT.

V gene TRBV19 combines with J gene TRBJ2-7, with 7 bases that match TRBD2. CDR1 and CDR2 from the germline V gene are LNHDA and SQIVND (reference sequence). J gave up 3 bases and V 5 bases, and 7 bases lay outside the gene matches. The CDR3 consists of 14 residues. The CDR3, as DNA: TGTGCCAGTAGTGTAAGCGGGATAGGCTACGAGCAGTACTTC. Protein sequence: CASSVSGIGYEQYF. The full variable domain, completed using reference TRBV19 and TRBJ2-7, is DGGITQSPKYLFRKEGQNVTLSCEQNLNHDAMYWYRQDPGQGLRLIYYSQIVNDFQKGDIAEGYSVSREKKESFPLTVTSAQKNPTAFYLCASSVSGIGYEQYFGPGTRLTVT.